This entry lists 9 T cell receptor beta chains sequenced from one sample in a study. Using its own MiXCR run on the 5' RACE reads, TCRdb lists one record per CDR3 protein. The repertoire includes tens of thousands of distinct CDR3 sequences, more than 25% of them detected once, and approximately 2% sits in the top ten. Sequences were obtained from naive CD4+ T cells sorted from blood. Stated subset: naive CD4+ T cells, CD4+CD45RA+CD25-. These receptors were collected from a female donor with breast cancer.

V and J are TRBV19 and TRBJ2-1, with D hard to call. Germline V CDR1 and CDR2: LNHDA, SQIVND (reference sequence). Trimming shortened V by 2 bases and J by 7 bases, and 9 bases separated the two germline ends. The CDR3 runs to 13 residues. CDR3 nucleotides: TGTGCCAGTAGTATATTCGTTGTGAATGAGCAGTTCTTC. Translating gives CASSIFVVNEQFF.

This clonotype was seen more than once but under ten times. The J gene is TRBJ2-7, the V gene TRBV7-8; D call uncertain. Germline-derived CDR1 and CDR2 are SGHVS and FQNEAQ. The CDR3 is made up of 13 amino acids. Trimming removed 5 bases from V and 1 base from J, with 9 bases in between. CDR3 sequence (DNA): TGTGCCAGCAGCCCAAGTACGTCCTACGAGCAGTACTTC. Its protein is CASSPSTSYEQYF.

This CDR3 is CASSYLDRANGYTF. CDR3 sequence (DNA): TGTGCCAGCAGTTATCTCGACAGGGCAAATGGCTACACCTTC. This chain links TRBV6-2 or TRBV6-3 with TRBJ1-2; TRBD1 aligns across 7 bases. Germline CDR1 MNHEY, CDR2 SVGEGT. The CDR3 sequence is 14 residues long. With V trimmed by 3 bases and J by 6 bases, 7 bases remained unmatched.

This clonotype came up a few times. V gene TRBV7-2 combines with J gene TRBJ2-1; TRBD2 might be the D (6 bases). This CDR3 is built from 13 residues. CDR1 is SGHTA and CDR2 is FQGNSA in the germline V gene. The V end was cut by 7 bases, the J end by 2 bases, with 9 bases between. CDR3 in DNA: TGTGCCAGCATGAGGGAGGCCTACAATGAGCAGTTCTTC. It translates to CASMREAYNEQFF.

This clonotype was observed a few times. V gene TRBV29-1 combines with J gene TRBJ2-7; 10 bases align to TRBD2. The J segment lost 5 bases and the V segment lost 6 bases, leaving 4 bases of the junction unmatched. Germline CDR1 and CDR2: SQVTM and ANQGSEA. This CDR3 spans 12 amino acids. Here the CDR3 DNA reads TGCAGCGTCGTAGCGGGAGGCCACGAGCAGTACTTC. Encoded protein: CSVVAGGHEQYF.

This chain links TRBV9 with TRBJ2-2; TRBD1 might be the D (5 bases). Germline CDR1 SGDLS, CDR2 YYNGEE. Trimming cost V 6 bases and J 1 base, with 10 bases left between them. The CDR3 is made up of 14 amino acids. The CDR3 loop reads CASNIQGNTGELFF. The CDR3 DNA follows: TGTGCCAGCAACATCCAGGGGAACACCGGGGAGCTGTTTTTT.

The J gene is TRBJ2-5, the V gene TRBV7-6; 7 nucleotides match TRBD1. After removal of 3 bases from V and 3 bases from J, the junction contained 4 bases not matched to a gene. This CDR3 contains 14 residues. CDR1 SGHVS and CDR2 FNYEAQ come from the germline V gene. The CDR3 sequence is CASSFHRGKETQYF. CDR3 DNA: TGTGCCAGCAGCTTTCACAGGGGTAAAGAGACCCAGTACTTC.

In DNA, the CDR3 is TGTGCCAGCAGTCCCCGGACTAGCGGGAGACGGTACGAGCAGTACTTC. It specifies CASSPRTSGRRYEQYF. The rearrangement uses TRBV6-2 or TRBV6-3 and TRBJ2-7, with 13 nucleotides matching TRBD2. This CDR3 has 16 residues. The V and J ends lost 5 bases and 4 bases, in that order; junction bases with no gene match: 8. The germline gives CDR1 MNHEY, CDR2 SVGEGT.

This rearrangement joins TRBV20-1 to TRBJ1-1; D is uncertain. CDR3 length equals 11 residues. Trimming pared 6 bases from V and 5 bases from J, leaving 10 bases between. Germline CDR1 and CDR2: DFQATT and SNEGSKA (reference sequence). CDR3 sequence: CSAAAGTEAFF. In DNA, the CDR3 is TGCAGTGCCGCAGCGGGTACTGAAGCTTTCTTT.